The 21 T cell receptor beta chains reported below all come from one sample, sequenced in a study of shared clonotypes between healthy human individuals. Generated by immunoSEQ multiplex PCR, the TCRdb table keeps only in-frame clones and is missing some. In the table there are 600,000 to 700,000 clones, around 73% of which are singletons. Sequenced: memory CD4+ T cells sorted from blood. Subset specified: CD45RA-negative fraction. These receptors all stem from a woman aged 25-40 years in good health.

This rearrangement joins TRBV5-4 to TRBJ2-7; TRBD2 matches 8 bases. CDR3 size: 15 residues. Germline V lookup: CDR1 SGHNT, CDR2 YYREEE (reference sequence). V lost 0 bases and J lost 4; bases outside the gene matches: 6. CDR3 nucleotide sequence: TGTGCCAGCAGCTTGGACCTTAGCGGGATATACGAGCAGTACTTC. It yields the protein CASSLDLSGIYEQYF.

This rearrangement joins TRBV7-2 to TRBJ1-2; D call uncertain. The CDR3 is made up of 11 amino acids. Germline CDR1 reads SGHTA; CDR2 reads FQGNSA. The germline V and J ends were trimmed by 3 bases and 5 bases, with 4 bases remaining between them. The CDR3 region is CASSFLYGYTF. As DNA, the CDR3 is TGTGCCAGCAGCTTCTTATATGGCTACACCTTC.

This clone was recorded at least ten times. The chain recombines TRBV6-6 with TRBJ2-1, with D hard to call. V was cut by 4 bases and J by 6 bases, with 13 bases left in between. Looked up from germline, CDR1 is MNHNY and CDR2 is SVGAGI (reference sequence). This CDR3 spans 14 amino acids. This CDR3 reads CASSSSGPLNEQFF. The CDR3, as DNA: TGTGCCAGCAGTTCCTCTGGGCCCCTCAATGAGCAGTTCTTC.

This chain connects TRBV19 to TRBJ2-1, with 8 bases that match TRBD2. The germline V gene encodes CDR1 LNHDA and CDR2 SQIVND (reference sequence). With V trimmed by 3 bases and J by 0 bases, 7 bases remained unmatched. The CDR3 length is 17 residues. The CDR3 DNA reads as TGTGCCAGTAGTATGTACTCTGGGACTAGCTCCTACAATGAGCAGTTCTTC. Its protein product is CASSMYSGTSSYNEQFF.

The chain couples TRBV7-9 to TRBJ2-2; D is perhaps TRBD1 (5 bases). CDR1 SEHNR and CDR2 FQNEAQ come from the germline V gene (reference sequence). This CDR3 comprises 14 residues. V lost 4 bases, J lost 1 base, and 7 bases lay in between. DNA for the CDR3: TGTGCCAGCAGCTCAACAGGGAACACCGGGGAGCTGTTTTTT. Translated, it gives CASSSTGNTGELFF.

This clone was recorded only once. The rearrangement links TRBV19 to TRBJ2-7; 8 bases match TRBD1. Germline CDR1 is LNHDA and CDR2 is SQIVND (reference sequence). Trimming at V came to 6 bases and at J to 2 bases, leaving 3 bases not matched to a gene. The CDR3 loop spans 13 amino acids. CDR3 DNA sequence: TGTGCCAGTAGCCGGGACAGGACCTACGAGCAGTACTTC. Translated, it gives CASSRDRTYEQYF.

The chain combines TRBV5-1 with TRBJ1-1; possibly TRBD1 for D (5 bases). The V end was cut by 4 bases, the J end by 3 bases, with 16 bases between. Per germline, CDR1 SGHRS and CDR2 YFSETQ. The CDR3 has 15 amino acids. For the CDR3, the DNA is TGCGCCAGCAGCCAACGGGGTACGGGGGACACTGAAGCTTTCTTT. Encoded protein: CASSQRGTGDTEAFF. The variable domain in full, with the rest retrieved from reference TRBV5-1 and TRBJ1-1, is KAGVTQTPRYLIKTRGQQVTLSCSPISGHRSVSWYQQTPGQGLQFLFEYFSETQRNKGNFPGRFSGRQFSNSRSEMNVSTLELGDSALYLCASSQRGTGDTEAFFGQGTRLTVV.

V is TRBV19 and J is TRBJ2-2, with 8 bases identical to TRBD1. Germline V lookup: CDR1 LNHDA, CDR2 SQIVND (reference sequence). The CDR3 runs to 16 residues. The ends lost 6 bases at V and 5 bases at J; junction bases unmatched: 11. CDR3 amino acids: CASRDNRGSLTGELFF. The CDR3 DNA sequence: TGTGCCAGTAGGGACAACAGGGGGAGTTTGACCGGGGAGCTGTTTTTT.

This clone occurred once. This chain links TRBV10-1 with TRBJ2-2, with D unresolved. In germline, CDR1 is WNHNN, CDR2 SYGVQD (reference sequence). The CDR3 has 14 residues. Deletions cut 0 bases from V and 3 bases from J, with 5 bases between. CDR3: CASSESVDTGELFF. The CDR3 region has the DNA TGCGCCAGCAGTGAGTCTGTGGACACCGGGGAGCTGTTTTTT.

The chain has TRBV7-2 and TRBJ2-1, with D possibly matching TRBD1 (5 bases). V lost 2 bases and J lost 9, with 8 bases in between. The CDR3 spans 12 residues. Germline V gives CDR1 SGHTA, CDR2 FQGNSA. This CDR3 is CASSLTGFEQFF. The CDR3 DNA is TGTGCCAGCAGCTTAACAGGATTTGAGCAGTTCTTC.

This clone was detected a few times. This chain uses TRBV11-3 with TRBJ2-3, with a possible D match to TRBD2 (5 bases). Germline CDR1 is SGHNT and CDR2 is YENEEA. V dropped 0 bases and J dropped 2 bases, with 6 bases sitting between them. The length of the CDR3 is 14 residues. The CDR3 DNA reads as TGTGCCAGCAGCTTAGATCGGGACACAGATACGCAGTATTTT. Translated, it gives CASSLDRDTDTQYF. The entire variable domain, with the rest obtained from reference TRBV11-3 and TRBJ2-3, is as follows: EAGVVQSPRYKIIEKKQPVAFWCNPISGHNTLYWYLQNLGQGPELLIRYENEEAVDDSQLPKDRFSAERLKGVDSTLKIQPAELGDSAVYLCASSLDRDTDTQYFGPGTRLTVL.

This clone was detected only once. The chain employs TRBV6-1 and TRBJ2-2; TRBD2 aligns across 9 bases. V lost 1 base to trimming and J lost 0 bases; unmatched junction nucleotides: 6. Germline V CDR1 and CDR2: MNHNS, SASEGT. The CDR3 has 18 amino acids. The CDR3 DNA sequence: TGTGCCAGCAGTGAAGGGCTAGCGGGGACTCCGAACACCGGGGAGCTGTTTTTT. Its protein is CASSEGLAGTPNTGELFF.

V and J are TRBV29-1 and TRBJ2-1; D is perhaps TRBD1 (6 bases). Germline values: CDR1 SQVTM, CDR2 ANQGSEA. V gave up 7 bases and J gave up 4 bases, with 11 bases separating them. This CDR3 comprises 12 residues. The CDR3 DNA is TGCAGCGCAGCCGGACAGTACAATGAGCAGTTCTTC. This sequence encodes CSAAGQYNEQFF.

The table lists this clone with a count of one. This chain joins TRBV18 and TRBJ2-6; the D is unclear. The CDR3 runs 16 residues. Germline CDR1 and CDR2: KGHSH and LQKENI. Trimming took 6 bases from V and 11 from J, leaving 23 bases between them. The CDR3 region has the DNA TGTGCCAGCTCCTCCGCGACCCCTGACACGATCCACGTCCTGACTTTC. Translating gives CASSSATPDTIHVLTF.

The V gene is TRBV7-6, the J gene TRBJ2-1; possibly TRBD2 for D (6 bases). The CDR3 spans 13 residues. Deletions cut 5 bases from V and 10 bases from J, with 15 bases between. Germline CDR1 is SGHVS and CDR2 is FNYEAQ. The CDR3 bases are TGTGCCAGCAGCCTAGAGGCTGGGGGGGAGCAGTTCTTC. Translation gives CASSLEAGGEQFF.

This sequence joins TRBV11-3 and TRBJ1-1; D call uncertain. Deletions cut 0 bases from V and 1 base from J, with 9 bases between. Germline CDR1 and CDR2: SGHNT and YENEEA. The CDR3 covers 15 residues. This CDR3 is CASSLDSGANTEAFF. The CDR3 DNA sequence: TGTGCCAGCAGCTTAGATTCAGGAGCGAACACTGAAGCTTTCTTT. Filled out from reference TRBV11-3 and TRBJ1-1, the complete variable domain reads EAGVVQSPRYKIIEKKQPVAFWCNPISGHNTLYWYLQNLGQGPELLIRYENEEAVDDSQLPKDRFSAERLKGVDSTLKIQPAELGDSAVYLCASSLDSGANTEAFFGQGTRLTVV.

The CDR3 region is CASSIIVGGPSYEQYF. In DNA form, the CDR3 reads TGTGCCAGTAGTATAATAGTGGGAGGGCCATCCTACGAGCAGTACTTC. V is TRBV19 and J is TRBJ2-7; 7 bases are a match to TRBD2. This CDR3 comprises 16 residues. In germline, CDR1 is LNHDA, CDR2 SQIVND (reference sequence). V shed 2 bases, J shed 1 base, and the junction held 8 bases outside the gene matches.

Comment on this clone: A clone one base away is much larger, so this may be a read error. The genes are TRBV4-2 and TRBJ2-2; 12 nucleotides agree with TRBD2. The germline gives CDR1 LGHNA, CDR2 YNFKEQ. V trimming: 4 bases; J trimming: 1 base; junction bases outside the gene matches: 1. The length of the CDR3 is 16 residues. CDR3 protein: CASSPGLAGNTGELFF. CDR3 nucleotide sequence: TGTGCCAGCAGCCCGGGACTAGCGGGGAACACCGGGGAGCTGTTTTTT.

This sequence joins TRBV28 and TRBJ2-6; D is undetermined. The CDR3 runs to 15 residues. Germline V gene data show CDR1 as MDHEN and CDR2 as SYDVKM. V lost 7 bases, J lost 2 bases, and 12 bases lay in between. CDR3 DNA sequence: TGTGCCAGCAATACAGTGGGGACTGGGGCCAACGTCCTGACTTTC. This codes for CASNTVGTGANVLTF.

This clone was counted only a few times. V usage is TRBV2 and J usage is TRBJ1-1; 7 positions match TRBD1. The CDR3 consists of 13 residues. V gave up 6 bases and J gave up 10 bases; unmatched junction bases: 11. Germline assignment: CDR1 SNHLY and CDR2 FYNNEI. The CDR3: CASRGTGTAVAFF. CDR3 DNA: TGTGCCAGCAGGGGTACCGGGACAGCCGTAGCTTTCTTT.

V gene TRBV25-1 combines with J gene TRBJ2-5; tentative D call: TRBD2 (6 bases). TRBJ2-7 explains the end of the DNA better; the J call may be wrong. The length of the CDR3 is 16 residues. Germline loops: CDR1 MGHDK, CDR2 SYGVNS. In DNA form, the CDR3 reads TGTGCCAGCAGTGCCTGGGGAACCGGGAGTATCTACGAGCAGTACTTC. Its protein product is CASSAWGTGSIYEQYF.